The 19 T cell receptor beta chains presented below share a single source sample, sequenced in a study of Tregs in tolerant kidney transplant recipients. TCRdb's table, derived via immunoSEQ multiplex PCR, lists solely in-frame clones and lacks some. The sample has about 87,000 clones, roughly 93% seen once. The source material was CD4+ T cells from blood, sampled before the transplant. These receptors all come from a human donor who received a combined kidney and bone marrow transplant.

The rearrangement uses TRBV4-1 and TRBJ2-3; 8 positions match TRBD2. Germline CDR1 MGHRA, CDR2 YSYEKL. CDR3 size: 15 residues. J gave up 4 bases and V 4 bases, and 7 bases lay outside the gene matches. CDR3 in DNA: TGCGCCAGCAGCCGAGCAGCGGGAGTAGCAGATACGCAGTATTTT. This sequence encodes CASSRAAGVADTQYF.

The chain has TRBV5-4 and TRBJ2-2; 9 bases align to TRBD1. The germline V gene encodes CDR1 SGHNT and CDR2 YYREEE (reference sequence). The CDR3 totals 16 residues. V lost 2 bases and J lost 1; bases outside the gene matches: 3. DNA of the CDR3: TGTGCCAGCAGCTTCGACAGGGGGAAGAACACCGGGGAGCTGTTTTTT. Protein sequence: CASSFDRGKNTGELFF.

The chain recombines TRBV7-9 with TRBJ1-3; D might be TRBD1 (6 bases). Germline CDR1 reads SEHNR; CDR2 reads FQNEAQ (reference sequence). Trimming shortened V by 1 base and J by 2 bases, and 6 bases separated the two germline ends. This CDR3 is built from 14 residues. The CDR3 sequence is CASSLGTAGNTIYF. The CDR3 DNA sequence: TGTGCCAGCAGCTTAGGGACAGCTGGAAACACCATATATTTT.

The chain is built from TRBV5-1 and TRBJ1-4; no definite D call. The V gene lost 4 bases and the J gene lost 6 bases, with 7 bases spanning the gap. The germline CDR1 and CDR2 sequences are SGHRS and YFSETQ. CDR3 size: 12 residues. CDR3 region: CASSAQDEKLFF. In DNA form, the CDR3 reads TGCGCCAGCAGCGCTCAGGATGAAAAACTGTTTTTT.

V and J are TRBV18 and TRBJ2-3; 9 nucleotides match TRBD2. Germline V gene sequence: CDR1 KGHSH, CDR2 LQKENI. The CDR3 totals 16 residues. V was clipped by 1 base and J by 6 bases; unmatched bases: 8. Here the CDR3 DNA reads TGTGCCAGCTCACCACGTATAGCGGGAGAGGGGGATACGCAGTATTTT. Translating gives CASSPRIAGEGDTQYF.

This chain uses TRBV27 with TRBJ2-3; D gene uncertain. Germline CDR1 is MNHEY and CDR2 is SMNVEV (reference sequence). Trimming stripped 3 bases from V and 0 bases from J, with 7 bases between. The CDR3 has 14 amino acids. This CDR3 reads CASSFTESTDTQYF. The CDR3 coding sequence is TGTGCCAGCAGTTTCACGGAGAGCACAGATACGCAGTATTTT.

The CDR3: CASTSTGGLHTEAFF. DNA for the CDR3: TGCGCCAGCACCTCGACAGGAGGTTTGCACACTGAAGCTTTCTTT. The chain uses TRBV5-1 and TRBJ1-1; D might be TRBD1 (6 bases). The CDR3 is 15 amino acids. The germline V and J ends were trimmed by 6 bases and 3 bases, with 18 bases remaining between them. The V gene's germline CDR1 is SGHRS and CDR2 YFSETQ.

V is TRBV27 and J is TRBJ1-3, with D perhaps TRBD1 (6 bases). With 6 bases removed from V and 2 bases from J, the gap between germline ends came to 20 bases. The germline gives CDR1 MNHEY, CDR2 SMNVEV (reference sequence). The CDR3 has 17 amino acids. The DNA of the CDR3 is TGTGCCAGCAGCCCCTCGCGCAGGGGATCACCTGGAAACACCATATATTTT. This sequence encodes CASSPSRRGSPGNTIYF.

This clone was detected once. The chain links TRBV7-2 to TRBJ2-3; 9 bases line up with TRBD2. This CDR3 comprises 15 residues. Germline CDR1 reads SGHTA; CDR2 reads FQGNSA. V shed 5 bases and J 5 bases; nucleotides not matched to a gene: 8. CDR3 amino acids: CASSPRGTSLDTQYF. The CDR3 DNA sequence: TGTGCCAGCAGCCCCCGGGGGACTAGCTTAGATACGCAGTATTTT. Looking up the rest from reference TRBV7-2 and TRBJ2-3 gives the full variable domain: GAGVSQSPSNKVTEKGKDVELRCDPISGHTALYWYRQSLGQGLEFLIYFQGNSAPDKSGLPSDRFSAERTGGSVSTLTIQRTQQEDSAVYLCASSPRGTSLDTQYFGPGTRLTVL.

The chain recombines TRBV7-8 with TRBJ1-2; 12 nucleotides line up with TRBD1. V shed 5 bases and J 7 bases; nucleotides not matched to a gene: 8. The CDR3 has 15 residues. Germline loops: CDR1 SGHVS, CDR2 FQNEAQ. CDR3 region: CASSLRDRGLGGYTF. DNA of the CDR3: TGTGCCAGCAGCCTGCGGGACAGGGGGCTGGGTGGCTACACCTTC.

The DNA of the CDR3 is TGTGCCAGTAGTGTGCAGGGGGTCACTGAAGCTTTCTTT. Translating gives CASSVQGVTEAFF. V is TRBV19 and J is TRBJ1-1; 7 nucleotides agree with TRBD1. CDR1 and CDR2 from the germline V gene are LNHDA and SQIVND (reference sequence). CDR3 length equals 13 residues. Unmatched junction bases numbered 4, after V lost 5 bases and J lost 4 bases. Together with reference TRBV19 and TRBJ1-1, the CDR3 gives the full variable domain: DGGITQSPKYLFRKEGQNVTLSCEQNLNHDAMYWYRQDPGQGLRLIYYSQIVNDFQKGDIAEGYSVSREKKESFPLTVTSAQKNPTAFYLCASSVQGVTEAFFGQGTRLTVV.

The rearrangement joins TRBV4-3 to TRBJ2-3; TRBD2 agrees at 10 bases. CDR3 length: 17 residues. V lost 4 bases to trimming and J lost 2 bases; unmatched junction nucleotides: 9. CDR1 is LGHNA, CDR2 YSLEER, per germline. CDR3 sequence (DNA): TGCGCCAGCAGCCTGGAGGCTAGCGGGGGCCACACAGATACGCAGTATTTT. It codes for CASSLEASGGHTDTQYF.

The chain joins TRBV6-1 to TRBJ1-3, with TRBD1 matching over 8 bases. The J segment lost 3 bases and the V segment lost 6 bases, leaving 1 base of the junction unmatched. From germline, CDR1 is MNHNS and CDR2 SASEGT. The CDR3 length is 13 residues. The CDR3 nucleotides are TGTGCCAGCAGCAGGGGGCATGGAAACACCATATATTTT. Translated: CASSRGHGNTIYF.

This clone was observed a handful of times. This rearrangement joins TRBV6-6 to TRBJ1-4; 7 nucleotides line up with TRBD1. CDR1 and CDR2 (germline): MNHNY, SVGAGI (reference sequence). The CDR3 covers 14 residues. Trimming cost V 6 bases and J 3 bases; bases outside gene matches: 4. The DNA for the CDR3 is TGTGCCAGCAGAGAGGACAGGTCTAATGAAAAACTGTTTTTT. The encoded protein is CASREDRSNEKLFF.

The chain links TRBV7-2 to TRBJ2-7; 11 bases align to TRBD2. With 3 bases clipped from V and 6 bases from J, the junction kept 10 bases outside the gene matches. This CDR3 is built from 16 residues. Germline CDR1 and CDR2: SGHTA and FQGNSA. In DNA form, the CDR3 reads TGTGCCAGCAGCTTGACCCTATTCACTAGCGGGGGCGAGCAGTACTTC. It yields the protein CASSLTLFTSGGEQYF.

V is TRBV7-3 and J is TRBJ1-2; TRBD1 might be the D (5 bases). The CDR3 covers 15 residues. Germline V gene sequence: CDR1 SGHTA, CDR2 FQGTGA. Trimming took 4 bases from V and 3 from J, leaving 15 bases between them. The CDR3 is CASSYYRQTDYGYTF. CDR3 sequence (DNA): TGTGCCAGCAGCTACTACAGACAGACGGACTATGGCTACACCTTC.

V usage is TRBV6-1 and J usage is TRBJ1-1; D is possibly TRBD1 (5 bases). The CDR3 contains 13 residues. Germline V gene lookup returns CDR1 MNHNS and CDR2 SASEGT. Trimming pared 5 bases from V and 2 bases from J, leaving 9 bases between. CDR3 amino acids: CASSFQGNTEAFF. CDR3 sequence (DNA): TGTGCCAGCAGTTTCCAGGGTAACACTGAAGCTTTCTTT.

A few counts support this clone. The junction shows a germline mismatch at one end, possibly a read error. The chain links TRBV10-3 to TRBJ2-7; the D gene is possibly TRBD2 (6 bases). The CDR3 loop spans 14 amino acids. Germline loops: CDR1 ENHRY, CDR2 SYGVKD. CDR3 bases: TGTGCCTCCTCGGGCGGGGCAGGATCCTCCGAGCAGTACTTC. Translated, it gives CASSGGAGSSEQYF.

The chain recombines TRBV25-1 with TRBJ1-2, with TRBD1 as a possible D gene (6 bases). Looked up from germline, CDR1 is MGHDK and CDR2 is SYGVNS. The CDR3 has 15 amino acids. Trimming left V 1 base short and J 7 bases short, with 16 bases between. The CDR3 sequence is CASSESMEQGRGYTF. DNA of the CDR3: TGTGCCAGCAGTGAATCTATGGAACAGGGTCGTGGCTACACCTTC.